The next 24 T cell receptor beta chains were all read from a single sample in a study of blood T cell repertoires in COVID-19. The repertoire was sequenced with immunoSEQ multiplex PCR; TCRdb's copy has only in-frame clones and lacks some. This sample yields about 480,000 clones, of which about 91% are seen a single time; around 12% belongs to the top ten. What was sequenced was peripheral blood. The receptor source for this set is a woman between 45 and 65 years old with COVID-19, enrolled during active disease.

The V gene is TRBV5-4, the J gene TRBJ2-2; 9 nucleotides match TRBD1. The CDR3 length is 14 residues. CDR1 SGHNT and CDR2 YYREEE come from the germline V gene (reference sequence). V lost 4 bases, J lost 7 bases, and 5 bases stayed unmatched. The CDR3 reads CASSPGQGSGELFF. CDR3 in DNA: TGTGCCAGCAGCCCTGGACAGGGGAGCGGGGAGCTGTTTTTT.

The V gene is TRBV18, the J gene TRBJ1-3; 9 nucleotides line up with TRBD1. V shed 4 bases and J 3 bases; nucleotides not matched to a gene: 7. From germline, CDR1 is KGHSH and CDR2 LQKENI. This CDR3 has 16 residues. The chain's CDR3 is CASSLMGTGYGNTIYF. Written as DNA, the CDR3 is TGTGCCAGCTCACTCATGGGGACAGGGTATGGAAACACCATATATTTT. Complete variable domain (other parts from reference TRBV18 and TRBJ1-3): NAGVMQNPRHLVRRRGQEARLRCSPMKGHSHVYWYRQLPEEGLKFMVYLQKENIIDESGMPKERFSAEFPKEGPSILRIQQVVRGDSAAYFCASSLMGTGYGNTIYFGEGSWLTVV.

About this clone: The sample holds other DNA sequences that translate to the same CDR3. In DNA, the CDR3 is TGTGCCAGCAGCCAAGCGGCAGGGGATTCACCCCTCCACTTT. Translated: CASSQAAGDSPLHF. The chain combines TRBV3-1 (or the pseudogene TRBV3-2) with TRBJ1-6; D may be TRBD1 (6 bases). Germline lookup yields CDR1 LGHDT and CDR2 YNNKEL (reference sequence). This CDR3 is 14 amino acids long. The V gene lost 1 base and the J gene lost 8 bases, with 9 bases spanning the gap.

J is TRBJ1-2 and V is TRBV24-1; D unclear. Germline loops: CDR1 KGHDR, CDR2 SFDVKD. The length of the CDR3 is 14 residues. Trimming took off 6 bases at V and 6 bases at J, with 16 bases between the two ends. The CDR3 coding sequence is TGTGCCACCAGTTCCGATCCCGCAGTCCATGGCTACACCTTC. Translating it yields CATSSDPAVHGYTF.

This chain links TRBV12-1 with TRBJ1-4; the table calls TRBD1, which could not be checked here. TRBV12-1 is tagged as a pseudogene. This CDR3 comprises 16 residues. The CDR3 coding sequence is TGTGCCAGCAGCTTACACAGGGATTTGACTAATGAAAAACTGTTTTTT. It yields the protein CASSLHRDLTNEKLFF.

The gene calls are TRBV2 and TRBJ1-4, with D possibly matching TRBD1 (6 bases). The CDR3 sequence is 15 residues long. Germline V gene sequence: CDR1 SNHLY, CDR2 FYNNEI. Trimming removed 5 bases from V and 5 bases from J, with 15 bases in between. CDR3 in amino acids: CASSYEGTPNEKLFF. DNA of the CDR3: TGTGCCAGCAGTTATGAGGGGACACCGAATGAAAAACTGTTTTTT.

The chain links TRBV19 to TRBJ1-6; weak D call: TRBD1 (6 bases). The CDR3 is 14 residues long. V was shortened by 8 bases and J by 6 bases, with 14 bases between the two germline ends. In germline, CDR1 is LNHDA, CDR2 SQIVND (reference sequence). CDR3 nucleotides: TGTGCCAGTGGGACCGGGACACTTAATTCACCCCTCCACTTT. It translates to CASGTGTLNSPLHF.

The chain recombines TRBV5-4 with TRBJ1-1; D is uncertain. There are 13 residues in the CDR3. Per the germline V gene, CDR1 is SGHNT and CDR2 is YYREEE (reference sequence). Trimming took off 0 bases at V and 0 bases at J, with 3 bases between the two ends. In DNA, the CDR3 is TGTGCCAGCAGCTTGGTCATGAACACTGAAGCTTTCTTT. Protein: CASSLVMNTEAFF.

This clone showed up just once. The chain has TRBV7-8 and TRBJ1-2, with a possible D match to TRBD1 (5 bases). Trimming stripped 5 bases from V and 4 bases from J, with 23 bases between. Germline assignment: CDR1 SGHVS and CDR2 FQNEAQ. The CDR3 sequence is 17 residues long. The DNA for the CDR3 is TGTGCCAGCAGCCCACAATCAAACCGACAGCTGCTCTATGGCTACACCTTC. The encoded protein is CASSPQSNRQLLYGYTF. Full variable domain (rest looked up from reference TRBV7-8 and TRBJ1-2): GAGVSQSPRYKVAKRGQDVALRCDPISGHVSLFWYQQALGQGPEFLTYFQNEAQLDKSGLPSDRFFAERPEGSVSTLKIQRTQQEDSAVYLCASSPQSNRQLLYGYTFGSGTRLTVV.

The chain links TRBV11-2 to TRBJ1-1; 7 bases align to TRBD1. V lost 4 bases, J lost 4 bases, and 12 bases stayed unmatched. The V gene's germline CDR1 is SGHAT and CDR2 FQNNGV. The CDR3 is 16 amino acids. The CDR3 coding sequence is TGTGCCAGCAGCTCTGTAGACAGGGATACGTCCACTGAAGCTTTCTTT. Protein sequence: CASSSVDRDTSTEAFF. Full variable domain (remainder filled in from reference TRBV11-2 and TRBJ1-1): EAGVAQSPRYKIIEKRQSVAFWCNPISGHATLYWYQQILGQGPKLLIQFQNNGVVDDSQLPKDRFSAERLKGVDSTLKIQPAKLEDSAVYLCASSSVDRDTSTEAFFGQGTRLTVV.

The chain uses TRBV10-3 and TRBJ2-7, with 9 positions matching TRBD1. This CDR3 region has 14 residues. J was trimmed by 2 bases and V by 6 bases; bases with no gene match: 5. Germline lookup yields CDR1 ENHRY and CDR2 SYGVKD. Here the CDR3 DNA reads TGTGCCATCAGGGCGGGACAGGGAGCCTACGAGCAGTACTTC. Translating gives CAIRAGQGAYEQYF.

J is TRBJ1-6 and V is TRBV10-3; a possible D gene is TRBD1 (5 bases). Trimming left V 2 bases short and J 8 bases short, with 19 bases between. This CDR3 has 17 amino acids. Germline V gene sequence: CDR1 ENHRY, CDR2 SYGVKD. In DNA form, the CDR3 reads TGTGCCATCAGTGAGCCCTCCCGGGGGGGGGACTATTCACCCCTCCACTTT. This translates into CAISEPSRGGDYSPLHF.

The CDR3 spells CAWSAGREQPQHF. For the CDR3, the DNA is TGTGCCTGGAGTGCGGGCAGGGAACAGCCCCAGCATTTT. This chain connects TRBV30 to TRBJ1-5, with D possibly matching TRBD1 (5 bases). Germline V CDR1 and CDR2: GTSNPN, SVGIG (reference sequence). V gave up 1 base and J gave up 7 bases, with 11 bases separating them. The CDR3 length is 13 residues.

The genes are TRBV5-4 and TRBJ1-1; D unclear. The V gene's germline CDR1 is SGHNT and CDR2 YYREEE (reference sequence). CDR3 length: 14 residues. Trimming pared 0 bases from V and 3 bases from J, leaving 9 bases between. Here the CDR3 reads CASSLGQAYTEAFF. CDR3 in DNA: TGTGCCAGCAGCTTGGGGCAGGCATACACTGAAGCTTTCTTT.

This clone was recorded a few times. This chain links TRBV13 with TRBJ1-3; weak D call: TRBD1 (5 bases). The length of the CDR3 is 13 residues. V was clipped by 5 bases and J by 6 bases, with 11 bases between them. Germline-derived CDR1 and CDR2 are PRHDT and FYEKMQ (reference sequence). CDR3 coding DNA: TGTGCCAGCAGCCCCCGACAGCCAAACACCATATATTTT. The encoded protein is CASSPRQPNTIYF.

The rearrangement links TRBV28 to TRBJ2-7; D gene ambiguous. Germline V CDR1 and CDR2: MDHEN, SYDVKM. The V end lost 6 bases, the J end lost 3 bases, and 12 bases lay between the germline ends. The CDR3 totals 13 residues. The CDR3 nucleotides are TGTGCCAGCAGGAAGCAAAGTTTCTACGAGCAGTACTTC. Translation: CASRKQSFYEQYF.

V gene TRBV7-8 combines with J gene TRBJ1-5; 7 bases fit TRBD1. V was pared by 4 bases and J by 6 bases, with 9 bases of the junction left unmatched. The CDR3 spans 15 residues. CDR1 is SGHVS and CDR2 is FQNEAQ in the germline V gene. CDR3 coding DNA: TGTGCCAGCAGCTCAGACAGGGTAGGATTTCAGCCCCAGCATTTT. It encodes CASSSDRVGFQPQHF.

This clone was seen once. The rearrangement links TRBV28 to TRBJ1-2; 9 bases line up with TRBD1. The CDR3 runs 14 residues. Germline V gene lookup returns CDR1 MDHEN and CDR2 SYDVKM. V lost 3 bases and J lost 10; bases outside the gene matches: 9. The CDR3: CASSFPRGTGPYTF. The CDR3 DNA reads as TGTGCCAGCAGTTTCCCGAGGGGGACAGGGCCCTACACCTTC.

The chain employs TRBV30 and TRBJ1-2, with 7 bases aligning to TRBD1. The junction had 5 bases not matched to a gene; V was cut back by 1 base and J by 0 bases. The germline gives CDR1 GTSNPN, CDR2 SVGIG (reference sequence). The CDR3 runs 15 residues. The chain's CDR3 is CAWSDPGQTNYGYTF. The CDR3 region has the DNA TGTGCCTGGAGTGACCCGGGACAGACTAACTATGGCTACACCTTC.

This clone was detected ten times or more. The gene calls are TRBV19 and TRBJ2-7; 9 nucleotides line up with TRBD1. After removal of 3 bases from V and 3 bases from J, the junction contained 6 bases not matched to a gene. From germline, CDR1 is LNHDA and CDR2 SQIVND (reference sequence). CDR3 size: 15 residues. The CDR3 sequence: CASSISGTGIYEQYF. The DNA for the CDR3 is TGTGCCAGTAGTATTTCTGGGACAGGGATCTACGAGCAGTACTTC. The entire variable domain, with the rest obtained from reference TRBV19 and TRBJ2-7, is as follows: DGGITQSPKYLFRKEGQNVTLSCEQNLNHDAMYWYRQDPGQGLRLIYYSQIVNDFQKGDIAEGYSVSREKKESFPLTVTSAQKNPTAFYLCASSISGTGIYEQYFGPGTRLTVT.

The CDR3 reads CASSQAPRREQFF. The CDR3 DNA reads TGTGCCAGCAGCCAAGCTCCGCGGCGTGAGCAGTTCTTC. J is TRBJ2-1 and V is TRBV3-1 (or the pseudogene TRBV3-2), with D unclear. The CDR3 loop spans 13 amino acids. Trimming shortened V by 1 base and J by 9 bases, and 10 bases separated the two germline ends. The germline V gene has CDR1 LGHDT and CDR2 YNNKEL (reference sequence).

This chain connects TRBV30 to TRBJ2-4, with D perhaps matching TRBD1 (5 bases). The V end was cut by 0 bases, the J end by 0 bases, with 9 bases between. The CDR3 runs 15 residues. The germline V gene has CDR1 GTSNPN and CDR2 SVGIG (reference sequence). The CDR3 DNA sequence: TGTGCCTGGAGTGTAAAAGGGGAAGCCAAAAACATTCAGTACTTC. Protein: CAWSVKGEAKNIQYF. The full variable domain, with the rest looked up from reference TRBV30 and TRBJ2-4, is SQTIHQWPATLVQPVGSPLSLECTVEGTSNPNLYWYRQAAGRGLQLLFYSVGIGQISSEVPQNLSASRPQDRQFILSSKKLLLSDSGFYLCAWSVKGEAKNIQYFGAGTRLSVL.

A remark on this clone: The sample carries other DNA sequences with the same CDR3. The chain has TRBV5-4 and TRBJ1-1, with TRBD1 matching 8 bases. The V segment lost 4 bases and the J segment 2 bases; nucleotides outside the gene matches: 4. The CDR3 is made up of 14 amino acids. Germline V gene sequence: CDR1 SGHNT, CDR2 YYREEE (reference sequence). CDR3 DNA: TGTGCCAGCAGCCCCGGACAGGGAAACACTGAAGCTTTCTTT. Its protein is CASSPGQGNTEAFF.

This clone came up a few times. V gene TRBV5-1 combines with J gene TRBJ1-5; tentative D call: TRBD1 (6 bases). Trimming took off 4 bases at V and 7 bases at J, with 18 bases between the two ends. Germline-derived CDR1 and CDR2 are SGHRS and YFSETQ. CDR3 length: 15 amino acids. CDR3: CASSQSGQPSQPQHF. CDR3 bases: TGCGCCAGCAGCCAGTCCGGACAGCCCAGCCAGCCCCAGCATTTT.